This note documents a single TCR beta chain sequence. This clone was observed many times. Its cognate antigen has yet to be identified. The input lacks base qualities; no much larger clone sits a single base away. The data were taken from a study of shared clonotypes between healthy human individuals (dated by TCRdb to 2020 to 2022). Regarding the complete study: A few men and a couple of women, aged 18 to 49 years, made up the cohort. To estimate repertoire size and how much clonotype sharing occurs between individuals, the study deeply sequenced the blood TCR repertoires of 4 to 6 healthy adults. To increase sequencing depth and limit assay-specific biases, TCR repertoire library preparation and sequencing were carried out by different laboratories using diverse techniques. Each donor's leukapheresis produced roughly between roughly 0.85 and 9.5 billion PBMCs.

TCR CDR3 regions were amplified from genomic DNA by multiplex PCR using the deep immunoSEQ assay. Extracted genomic DNA from each cell subset was distributed evenly across all wells of several immunoSEQ 96-well plates, and each plate was treated as a replicate. For unsorted PBMC, about 300 ng of genomic DNA, equivalent to roughly 30,000 T cell genomes, went into each replicate PCR. Unsorted PBMC genomic DNA was sequenced across ten immunoSEQ deep assay plates. The purified libraries were quantified using a Qubit 3.0 fluorometer, sized with a Bioanalyzer 2100, and then quantified again using the KAPA Library Quantification kit. Every immunoSEQ 96-well plate was sequenced on a separate single-read 150-cycle Illumina NextSeq 550 flow cell. On the authors' methods: The immunoSEQ output contained only junctional sequences without quality scores, so filtering could not match that applied to full-length reads. To assign V/J genes and CDR3, sequences were annotated against IMGT germline references using PyIR, a Python wrapper for IgBLAST v1.9. Reads with weak V/J assignments (E-value above 1e-6), missing CDR3, stop codons, out-of-frame junctions, or ambiguous translated residues were removed. A V3J clonotype was defined by an identical inferred V gene, J gene, and CDR3 amino acid sequence. The percentage overlap between two repertoires was calculated by dividing the number of shared unique clonotypes by the size of the smaller repertoire. RTK rarefaction, the Chao1 estimator, and Recon v2.1 estimates of unobserved clonotypes were used to assess repertoire richness. This is the immuneACCESS table as TCRdb keeps it, with only in-frame sequences that have V and J called. A part of the clones is gone; compared with another copy, unresolved V genes explain less than half, and the rest is unexplained. D and trimming were read from the DNA, whereas the V and J calls and clone size are those reported in that table. The sample table holds 400,000 to 500,000 clones, of which 76% were seen once. Around 13% of the sample is in the top ten clones.

In the germline V gene (reference sequence), CDR1 corresponds to SEHNR and CDR2 to FQNEAQ. The CDR3, cysteine through phenylalanine, is 16 amino acids long. Solely the CDR3 DNA is kept, with 48 bases framed from the first base. The V end gives up 1 base and the J end 0 bases, leaving 5 bases in the junction not matched to a gene. General study outcomes and caveats: Pairwise subsampling indicated that sequencing depth was expected to affect the degree of clonotype sharing among donors. Because the study included only a small number of donors, the genetic and exposure-history diversity represented was limited. Sampling was restricted to blood, and TCR repertoires in tissue are likely to differ from TCR repertoires in blood.

Donors were healthy HIV-negative adults with no recently reported acute infections or vaccinations. Every donor was a Caucasian adult residing in Nashville, Tennessee, USA. For unsorted samples, some 90 million PBMCs were counted, and genomic DNA was extracted using the QIAamp DNA Blood Mini kit. Blood was collected by leukapheresis, and PBMCs were isolated by Ficoll-Histopaque density gradient centrifugation and then cryopreserved in liquid nitrogen vapor phase. This receptor chain uses TRBV7-9 and TRBJ1-1, with TRBD1 matching 7 junction bases. Sequencing used PBMCs. The receptor comes from a woman aged 40 to 49 in good health. Some clones in this sample may be carry-over from other donors' samples. The CDR3 protein sequence reads: CASSLDETGLNTEAFF. The base sequence is TGTGCCAGCAGCTTAGATGAGACAGGGTTGAACACTGAAGCTTTCTTT.